The clone carrying this T cell receptor (beta chain) has a count of ten or more. Its antigen is not identified. These data are taken from a study of lung T cells in sarcoidosis with Löfgren's syndrome. Broader study findings: Paired TRAV12-1/TRBV2 TCRs showed CDR3 homology and preferential pairing. Recognition of an unidentified sarcoidosis antigen was only suggested. Löfgren's syndrome patients reportedly showed greatest TRAV12-1 and TRBV2 expansion versus controls.

After removal of 4 bases from V and 1 base from J, the junction contained 1 base not matched to a gene. The germline CDR1 and CDR2 sequences are KGHDR and SFDVKD. This CDR3 has 14 amino acids. MiXCR was run by TCRdb on the reads, yielding one entry per CDR3 protein. This table has around 21,000 distinct CDR3 sequences, about a fifth appearing once. The rearrangement links TRBV24-1 to TRBJ2-3; TRBD2 aligns across 7 bases. Sequenced input: CD4+ T cells from PBMCs. This TCR was recovered from a human donor with sarcoidosis (Löfgren's syndrome or another form), or a control subject (not recorded which). Here the CDR3 reads CATSDLAGTDTQYF. CDR3 nucleotide sequence: TGTGCCACCAGTGACCTAGCGGGCACAGATACGCAGTATTTT.